This T cell receptor (beta chain) came from a study of blood T cell repertoires in COVID-19. Study-wide background: Sources were T cells, B-cell-depleted T cells, or PBMCs; the material itself was cDNA or gDNA.

Sequencing used immunoSEQ multiplex PCR; TCRdb keeps in-frame clones, though not all of them. Of 130,000 or so clones in the sample, about 86% were seen once. This clone showed up just a few times. CDR1 SGHNT and CDR2 YENEEA come from the germline V gene. The CDR3 loop spans 15 amino acids. V lost 1 base and J lost 2, with 9 bases in between. The rearrangement joins TRBV11-3 to TRBJ2-1, with D perhaps TRBD2 (6 bases). The source of this sequence is a woman aged 55-69 years with acute or convalescent COVID-19. The specimen sequenced was peripheral blood. CDR3 region: CASSLVGGTYNEQFF. The CDR3 coding sequence is TGTGCCAGCAGCTTAGTCGGGGGTACCTACAATGAGCAGTTCTTC.